This T cell receptor beta chain comes out of a study of OX40 agonist ivuxolimab in advanced cancers. About the study: Ivuxolimab is an agonistic anti-OX40 (CD134) antibody, and patients were treated with it.

Germline values: CDR1 SGDLS, CDR2 YYNGEE. V lost 3 bases and J lost 3, with 22 bases in between. The CDR3 runs to 18 residues. The protocol was immunoSEQ multiplex PCR, while the TCRdb copy is restricted to in-frame clones and leaves out a portion. The sample lists about 80,000 clones, over 80% occurring once. The receptor comes from an adult with an advanced solid tumor such as melanoma, head and neck, liver or kidney cancer. The sample here was CD4+ or CD8+ T cells sorted from blood, taken in a trial of the OX40 agonist ivuxolimab. V is TRBV9 and J is TRBJ2-4; no definite D call. The CDR3 nucleotides read TGTGCCAGCAGCGACCCTAAGACCCCCGAAGAGCGCAAAAACATTCAGTACTTC. Protein sequence: CASSDPKTPEERKNIQYF.